The clone carrying this T cell receptor beta chain has a handful of counts. The antigen remains unidentified. Treatment of the sample: roughly ten-day PBMC culture with coronavirus spike peptide pools or control peptides (ViraFEST assay). T cells were expanded with peptide pools, and expanded clonotypes were identified by TCR sequencing. This record belongs to a study of vaccination and CD4 T cells after COVID-19. CD4+ T cells that had been cultured provided DNA sequenced with the Oncomine TCR Beta short-read assay. TCRdb reanalysed the PCR reads using MiXCR and keeps one entry per CDR3 protein. Of approximately 16,000 distinct CDR3 sequences detected, approximately 50% appear once; the ten largest clones hold about 7%. The germline gives CDR1 MNHEY, CDR2 SVGAGI. The CDR3 totals 12 residues. The V gene lost 2 bases and the J gene lost 6 bases, with 2 bases spanning the gap.

This receptor was obtained from a human donor who had recovered from COVID-19. The sample taken for sequencing was CD4+ T cells from blood, cultured in vitro. The chain links TRBV6-5 to TRBJ1-6; no clear D gene. The CDR3 is CASSYRNSPLHF. In DNA, the CDR3 is TGTGCCAGCAGTTACCGTAATTCACCCCTCCACTTT.